These 3 T cell receptor beta chains were sequenced from one sample in a study of response to subunit inactivated influenza vaccine. TCRdb called the RT-PCR reads again in MiXCR, with one record for every CDR3 protein. Of 450,000 to 500,000 distinct CDR3 sequences in the sample, roughly 9.7% are singletons; the top ten hold more than 10%. This sample comprised PBMCs from blood, obtained roughly 48 days after vaccination. The receptor set was obtained from a man in his forties or fifties who received an inactivated influenza vaccine.

The chain employs TRBV7-8 and TRBJ2-3, with TRBD2 matching 14 bases. J gave up 6 bases and V 2 bases, and 4 bases lay outside the gene matches. Germline assignment: CDR1 SGHVS and CDR2 FQNEAQ. CDR3 length: 16 residues. DNA for the CDR3: TGTGCCAGCAGCTTATTGACTAGCGGGAGGGATGATACGCAGTATTTT. Protein sequence: CASSLLTSGRDDTQYF.

The gene calls are TRBV3-1 and TRBJ2-1, with 7 positions matching TRBD2. Per the germline V gene, CDR1 is LGHDT and CDR2 is YNNKEL (reference sequence). This CDR3 is 16 amino acids long. With 4 bases clipped from V and 10 bases from J, the junction kept 16 bases outside the gene matches. The CDR3 protein is CASSPYQRGAGGEQFF. CDR3 in DNA: TGTGCCAGCAGCCCATACCAGCGGGGAGCAGGCGGGGAGCAGTTCTTC.

V is TRBV4-1 and J is TRBJ2-7; 9 nucleotides align to TRBD1. This CDR3 region has 17 residues. The germline V gene has CDR1 MGHRA and CDR2 YSYEKL. Germline trimming cut 3 bases from V and 0 bases from J; bases unmatched to any gene: 9. DNA for the CDR3: TGCGCCAGCAGCCAGATTCAAGGGACAGGGAACTCCTACGAGCAGTACTTC. Translated: CASSQIQGTGNSYEQYF.